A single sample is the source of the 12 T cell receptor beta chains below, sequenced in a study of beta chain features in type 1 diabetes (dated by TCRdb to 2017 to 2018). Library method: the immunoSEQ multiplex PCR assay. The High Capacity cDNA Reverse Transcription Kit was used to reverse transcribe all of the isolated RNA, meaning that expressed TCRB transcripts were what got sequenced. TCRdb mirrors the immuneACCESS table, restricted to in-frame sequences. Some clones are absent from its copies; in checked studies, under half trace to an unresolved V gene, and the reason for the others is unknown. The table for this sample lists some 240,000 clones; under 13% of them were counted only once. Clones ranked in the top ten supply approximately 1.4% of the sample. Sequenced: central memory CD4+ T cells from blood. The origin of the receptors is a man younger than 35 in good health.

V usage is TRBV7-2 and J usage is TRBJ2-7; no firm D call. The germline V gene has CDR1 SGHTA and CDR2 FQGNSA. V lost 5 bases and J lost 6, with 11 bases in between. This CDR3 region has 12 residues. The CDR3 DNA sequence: TGTGCCAGCAGCCCCTGGATGAGCGAGCAGTACTTC. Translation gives CASSPWMSEQYF.

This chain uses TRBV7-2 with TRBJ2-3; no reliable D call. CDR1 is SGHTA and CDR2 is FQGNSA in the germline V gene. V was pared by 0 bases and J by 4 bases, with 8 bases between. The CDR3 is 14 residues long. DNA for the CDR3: TGTGCCAGCAGCTTAGCGCTTGAAGCAGATACGCAGTATTTT. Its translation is CASSLALEADTQYF.

Here the CDR3 reads CASSQSGSRSNQPQHF. Here the CDR3 DNA reads TGTGCCAGCTCACAATCAGGGAGCAGGAGCAATCAGCCCCAGCATTTT. The genes are TRBV18 and TRBJ1-5, with D possibly being TRBD1 (5 bases). The CDR3 has 16 amino acids. Germline assignment: CDR1 KGHSH and CDR2 LQKENI. V lost 4 bases and J 1 base, leaving 14 bases between the germline ends.

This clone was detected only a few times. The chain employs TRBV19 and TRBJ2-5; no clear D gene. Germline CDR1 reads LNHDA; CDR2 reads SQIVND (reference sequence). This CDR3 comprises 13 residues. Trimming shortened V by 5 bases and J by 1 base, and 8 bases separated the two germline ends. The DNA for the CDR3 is TGTGCCAGTAGTGATACAGCCCAAGAGACCCAGTACTTC. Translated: CASSDTAQETQYF.

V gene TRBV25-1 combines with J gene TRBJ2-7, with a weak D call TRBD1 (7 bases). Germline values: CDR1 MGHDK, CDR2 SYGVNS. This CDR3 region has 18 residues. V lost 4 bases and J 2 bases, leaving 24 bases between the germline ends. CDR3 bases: TGTGCCAGCAGTGCCCGGGACAGTTTGCGGGGTGTGGCCTACGAGCAGTACTTC. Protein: CASSARDSLRGVAYEQYF.

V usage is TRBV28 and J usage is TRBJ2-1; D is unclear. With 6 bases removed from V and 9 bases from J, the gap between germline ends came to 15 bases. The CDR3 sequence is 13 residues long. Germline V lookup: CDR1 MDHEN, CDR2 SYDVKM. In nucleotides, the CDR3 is TGTGCCAGCAGGCCCCAACGTTTCACTGAGCAGTTCTTC. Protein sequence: CASRPQRFTEQFF.

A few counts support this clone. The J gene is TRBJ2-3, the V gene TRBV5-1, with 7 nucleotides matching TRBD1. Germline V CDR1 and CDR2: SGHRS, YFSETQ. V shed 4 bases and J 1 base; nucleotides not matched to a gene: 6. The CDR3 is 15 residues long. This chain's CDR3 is CASSPTGWGTDTQYF. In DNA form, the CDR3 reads TGCGCCAGCAGCCCGACAGGGTGGGGCACAGATACGCAGTATTTT.

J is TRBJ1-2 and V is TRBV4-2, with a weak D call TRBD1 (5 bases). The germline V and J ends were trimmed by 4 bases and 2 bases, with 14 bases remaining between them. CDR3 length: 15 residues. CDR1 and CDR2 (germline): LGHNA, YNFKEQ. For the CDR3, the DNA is TGTGCCAGCAGCCCATCGGGAGGGACCAACTATGGCTACACCTTC. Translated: CASSPSGGTNYGYTF.

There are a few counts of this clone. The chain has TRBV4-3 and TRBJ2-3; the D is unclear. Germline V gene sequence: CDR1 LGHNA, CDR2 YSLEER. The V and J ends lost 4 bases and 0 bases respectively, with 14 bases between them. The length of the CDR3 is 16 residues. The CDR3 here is CASSPRQTLSTDTQYF. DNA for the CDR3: TGCGCCAGCAGCCCCCGGCAGACGCTTAGCACAGATACGCAGTATTTT.

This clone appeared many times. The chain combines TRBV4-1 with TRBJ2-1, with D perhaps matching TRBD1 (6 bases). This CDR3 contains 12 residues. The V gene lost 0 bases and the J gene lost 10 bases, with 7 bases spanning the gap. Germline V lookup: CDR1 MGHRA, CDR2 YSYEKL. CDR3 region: CASSQDGGEQFF. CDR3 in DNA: TGCGCCAGCAGCCAAGATGGGGGCGAGCAGTTCTTC.

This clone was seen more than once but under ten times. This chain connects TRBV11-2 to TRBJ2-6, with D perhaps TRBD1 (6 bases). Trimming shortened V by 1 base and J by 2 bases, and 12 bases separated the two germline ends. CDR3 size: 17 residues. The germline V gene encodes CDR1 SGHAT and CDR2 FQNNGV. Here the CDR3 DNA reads TGTGCCAGCAGCTTAGGGTCACAGGGAACTGGGGCCAACGTCCTGACTTTC. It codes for CASSLGSQGTGANVLTF.

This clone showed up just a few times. The CDR3 sequence: CASSFSGNEQFF. CDR3 nucleotide sequence: TGTGCCAGCAGCTTTAGCGGGAACGAGCAGTTCTTC. The genes are TRBV11-3 and TRBJ2-1, with TRBD2 matching over 8 bases. V was pared by 3 bases and J by 10 bases, with 2 bases of the junction left unmatched. CDR1 is SGHNT and CDR2 is YENEEA in the germline V gene. The CDR3 has 12 residues. Complete variable domain (other parts from reference TRBV11-3 and TRBJ2-1): EAGVVQSPRYKIIEKKQPVAFWCNPISGHNTLYWYLQNLGQGPELLIRYENEEAVDDSQLPKDRFSAERLKGVDSTLKIQPAELGDSAVYLCASSFSGNEQFFGPGTRLTVL.